Listed here are 27 T cell receptor beta chains from one sample, sequenced in a study of blood T cell repertoires in COVID-19 (dated by TCRdb to 2020 to 2021). The library was prepared using the immunoSEQ multiplex PCR assay. The immuneACCESS repertoire file appears here via TCRdb, limited to in-frame rearrangements. These files lack a portion of the clones; in checked studies, under half of the deficit traces to unresolved V genes, and the cause of the others is not known. The sample includes about 46,000 clones, with over 70% observed a single time. 9.5% to 15% of the sample comes from the top ten. Sample: peripheral blood. The source is a human donor with active COVID-19. The donor label of this sample is uncertain.

The rearrangement uses TRBV24-1 and TRBJ1-5, with TRBD1 identical over 8 bases. V was clipped by 8 bases and J by 0 bases; unmatched bases: 5. This CDR3 is built from 15 residues. Germline values: CDR1 KGHDR, CDR2 SFDVKD. CDR3 in DNA: TGTGCCACCAAGAACAGGGGGACTAGCAATCAGCCCCAGCATTTT. Translating it yields CATKNRGTSNQPQHF.

The chain links TRBV6-5 to TRBJ1-2, with 8 bases aligning to TRBD1. The CDR3 loop spans 13 amino acids. V trimming: 6 bases; J trimming: 4 bases; junction bases outside the gene matches: 4. Germline V gives CDR1 MNHEY, CDR2 SVGAGI. CDR3 nucleotides: TGTGCCAGCAGCGGAGACAGGGGCTATGGCTACACCTTC. This sequence encodes CASSGDRGYGYTF.

The rearrangement links TRBV5-1 to TRBJ2-7; 7 nucleotides line up with TRBD2. Germline V gives CDR1 SGHRS, CDR2 YFSETQ. This CDR3 contains 17 residues. Trimming took 0 bases from V and 0 from J; bases not matched to a gene: 9. The CDR3 reads CASSLGAGDSSSYEQYF. The DNA for the CDR3 is TGCGCCAGCAGCTTGGGCGCGGGGGACTCGAGCTCCTACGAGCAGTACTTC. The whole variable domain, remainder taken from reference TRBV5-1 and TRBJ2-7, is KAGVTQTPRYLIKTRGQQVTLSCSPISGHRSVSWYQQTPGQGLQFLFEYFSETQRNKGNFPGRFSGRQFSNSRSEMNVSTLELGDSALYLCASSLGAGDSSSYEQYFGPGTRLTVT.

The rearrangement uses TRBV5-1 and TRBJ2-6, with a possible D match to TRBD1 (5 bases). Germline assignment: CDR1 SGHRS and CDR2 YFSETQ. CDR3 size: 15 residues. Trimming removed 3 bases from V and 2 bases from J, with 9 bases in between. CDR3 bases: TGCGCCAGCAGCTCGACAGCTACTGGGGCCAACGTCCTGACTTTC. This gives the protein CASSSTATGANVLTF. The variable domain in full, with the rest retrieved from reference TRBV5-1 and TRBJ2-6, is KAGVTQTPRYLIKTRGQQVTLSCSPISGHRSVSWYQQTPGQGLQFLFEYFSETQRNKGNFPGRFSGRQFSNSRSEMNVSTLELGDSALYLCASSSTATGANVLTFGAGSRLTVL.

The V gene is TRBV19, the J gene TRBJ1-2, with 7 bases lining up with TRBD1. The CDR3 is made up of 14 amino acids. Germline-derived CDR1 and CDR2 are LNHDA and SQIVND (reference sequence). V was pared by 1 base and J by 2 bases, with 1 base of the junction left unmatched. The CDR3 protein is CASSIGGGNYGYTF. The CDR3 DNA reads TGTGCCAGTAGTATAGGAGGGGGCAACTATGGCTACACCTTC.

The V and J genes are TRBV4-1 and TRBJ1-4; D is perhaps TRBD1 (6 bases). CDR3 length: 15 residues. Germline V gene sequence: CDR1 MGHRA, CDR2 YSYEKL. V lost 3 bases and J 6 bases, leaving 14 bases between the germline ends. The CDR3 nucleotides read TGCGCCAGCAGCCAGCAGGACAGCTACTATGAAAAACTGTTTTTT. Protein: CASSQQDSYYEKLFF.

This clone was counted between two and nine times. The V gene is TRBV4-1, the J gene TRBJ2-7; 8 positions agree with TRBD1. Germline CDR1 reads MGHRA; CDR2 reads YSYEKL. V lost 3 bases to trimming and J lost 5 bases; unmatched junction nucleotides: 6. The CDR3 consists of 14 residues. The CDR3 DNA is TGCGCCAGCAGCCACGGTCAGGGGGCTGACGAGCAGTACTTC. It yields the protein CASSHGQGADEQYF.

The chain joins TRBV2 to TRBJ1-4; 8 bases line up with TRBD1. Per the germline V gene, CDR1 is SNHLY and CDR2 is FYNNEI. The J segment lost 7 bases and the V segment lost 8 bases, leaving 6 bases of the junction unmatched. This CDR3 comprises 13 residues. The CDR3 reads CASRTGTGEKLFF. The CDR3 DNA sequence: TGTGCCAGCCGGACAGGGACGGGTGAAAAACTGTTTTTT.

The chain combines TRBV29-1 with TRBJ1-5; TRBD1 matches 7 bases. The ends lost 7 bases at V and 4 bases at J; junction bases unmatched: 7. The CDR3 spans 13 residues. The germline gives CDR1 SQVTM, CDR2 ANQGSEA. For the CDR3, the DNA is TGCAGCGCCATAGGACAGGTGAATCAGCCCCAGCATTTT. This sequence encodes CSAIGQVNQPQHF.

The chain joins TRBV7-9 to TRBJ2-3, with D perhaps matching TRBD1 (5 bases). The CDR3 spans 14 residues. Germline V lookup: CDR1 SEHNR, CDR2 FQNEAQ (reference sequence). The V end lost 8 bases, the J end lost 0 bases, and 12 bases lay between the germline ends. CDR3 region: CASSGRASTDTQYF. The CDR3 DNA reads TGTGCCAGCTCAGGCAGGGCCAGCACAGATACGCAGTATTTT.

The gene calls are TRBV7-6 and TRBJ1-6; D is perhaps TRBD1 (5 bases). CDR3 length: 15 residues. Germline values: CDR1 SGHVS, CDR2 FNYEAQ. V lost 8 bases and J 8 bases, leaving 19 bases between the germline ends. The CDR3 region is CASARRQGIYSPLHF. The DNA of the CDR3 is TGTGCCAGCGCCCGGCGGCAGGGTATTTATTCACCCCTCCACTTT.

This chain joins TRBV20-1 and TRBJ1-1, with unresolved D. The CDR3 has 11 amino acids. V gave up 3 bases and J gave up 6 bases, with 8 bases separating them. Germline loops: CDR1 DFQATT, CDR2 SNEGSKA (reference sequence). CDR3 loop: CSASPRAEAFF. The CDR3 nucleotides read TGCAGTGCTAGCCCCCGGGCTGAAGCTTTCTTT.

The V and J genes are TRBV29-1 and TRBJ2-2; possible D gene TRBD2, 7 bases. The V gene's germline CDR1 is SQVTM and CDR2 ANQGSEA. The V end lost 4 bases, the J end lost 5 bases, and 26 bases lay between the germline ends. The CDR3 loop spans 18 amino acids. CDR3 sequence reads: CSVGGGGLAGVGTGELFF. The CDR3 DNA reads TGCAGCGTTGGCGGGGGCGGTTTGGCGGGGGTCGGAACCGGGGAGCTGTTTTTT.

The chain links TRBV9 to TRBJ1-2; no clear D. Germline V gene lookup returns CDR1 SGDLS and CDR2 YYNGEE. The CDR3 has 16 amino acids. V was cut by 3 bases and J by 0 bases, with 15 bases left in between. The CDR3 DNA reads TGTGCCAGCAGCGATCGGCCGGGAGGAACTAACTATGGCTACACCTTC. Protein product: CASSDRPGGTNYGYTF.

The genes are TRBV20-1 and TRBJ2-1; 10 nucleotides align to TRBD2. The J segment lost 7 bases and the V segment lost 4 bases, leaving 13 bases of the junction unmatched. CDR1 is DFQATT, CDR2 SNEGSKA, per germline (reference sequence). The CDR3 runs to 16 residues. CDR3 protein: CSATEIKPSGGNEQFF. For the CDR3, the DNA is TGCAGTGCTACTGAGATTAAGCCTAGCGGGGGAAATGAGCAGTTCTTC.

The chain joins TRBV7-2 to TRBJ2-7, with 10 positions matching TRBD1. The length of the CDR3 is 15 residues. With 5 bases clipped from V and 4 bases from J, the junction kept 8 bases outside the gene matches. Germline V gene sequence: CDR1 SGHTA, CDR2 FQGNSA. The CDR3 bases are TGTGCCAGCAGCCGCCCGGGACAGGGGTGGTACGAGCAGTACTTC. It translates to CASSRPGQGWYEQYF.

The chain has TRBV6-5 and TRBJ2-2; a weak D match, TRBD1 (6 bases). Germline loops: CDR1 MNHEY, CDR2 SVGAGI. Trimming left V 6 bases short and J 6 bases short, with 14 bases between. The CDR3 is made up of 14 amino acids. CDR3 amino acids: CASRGALQAGELFF. For the CDR3, the DNA is TGTGCCAGCAGGGGGGCTTTGCAGGCCGGGGAGCTGTTTTTT.

A single count supports this clone. This chain joins TRBV6-1 and TRBJ1-2, with 8 bases that match TRBD1. The CDR3 sequence is 16 residues long. The germline gives CDR1 MNHNS, CDR2 SASEGT. V lost 0 bases and J lost 7; bases outside the gene matches: 10. The CDR3 region has the DNA TGTGCCAGCAGTGAAGCGTACAGTCAGGGGGCTTTTGGCTACACCTTC. It yields the protein CASSEAYSQGAFGYTF.

This clone was observed a single time. The J gene is TRBJ1-1, the V gene TRBV2; 8 bases are shared with TRBD1. The CDR3 is 18 residues long. The V and J ends lost 1 base and 4 bases, in that order; junction bases with no gene match: 14. Germline CDR1 SNHLY, CDR2 FYNNEI. The CDR3 DNA sequence: TGTGCCAGCAGTGAAGAAGGACAGGGCTGGGTGATCTTCACTGAAGCTTTCTTT. Its protein product is CASSEEGQGWVIFTEAFF. Combining the CDR3 with reference TRBV2 and TRBJ1-1 gives the whole variable domain EPEVTQTPSHQVTQMGQEVILRCVPISNHLYFYWYRQILGQKVEFLVSFYNNEISEKSEIFDDQFSVERPDGSNFTLKIRSTKLEDSAMYFCASSEEGQGWVIFTEAFFGQGTRLTVV.

The rearrangement links TRBV2 to TRBJ2-1; tentative D call: TRBD2 (7 bases). This CDR3 has 13 amino acids. The germline V gene encodes CDR1 SNHLY and CDR2 FYNNEI. The V end lost 8 bases, the J end lost 3 bases, and 11 bases lay between the germline ends. The CDR3 loop is CASWGGYYNEQFF. CDR3 nucleotide sequence: TGTGCCAGCTGGGGGGGCTACTACAATGAGCAGTTCTTC.

CDR3 nucleotides: TGCGCCAGCAGCCCCCAGGGATATCAGCCCCAGCATTTT. Translating it yields CASSPQGYQPQHF. The chain carries TRBV4-1 and TRBJ1-5; possibly TRBD1 for D (5 bases). CDR3 length equals 13 residues. Germline V CDR1 and CDR2: MGHRA, YSYEKL. The V gene lost 4 bases and the J gene lost 5 bases, with 9 bases spanning the gap.

The rearrangement links TRBV5-4 to TRBJ1-4; TRBD1 matches at 7 bases. CDR3 length equals 15 residues. The ends lost 0 bases at V and 3 bases at J; junction bases unmatched: 2. From germline, CDR1 is SGHNT and CDR2 YYREEE (reference sequence). CDR3 in amino acids: CASSLGGQANEKLFF. The DNA for the CDR3 is TGTGCCAGCAGCTTGGGCGGACAGGCTAATGAAAAACTGTTTTTT.

The rearrangement uses TRBV5-1 and TRBJ2-1, with 9 bases lining up with TRBD2. Trimming took 0 bases from V and 4 from J; bases not matched to a gene: 8. The CDR3 runs 17 residues. The germline CDR1 and CDR2 sequences are SGHRS and YFSETQ. This chain's CDR3 is CASSLEASGVPYNEQFF. The CDR3 bases are TGCGCCAGCAGCTTGGAGGCTAGCGGGGTCCCTTACAATGAGCAGTTCTTC.

The chain couples TRBV25-1 to TRBJ2-7; D uncertain. Germline V lookup: CDR1 MGHDK, CDR2 SYGVNS. Between the trimmed V and J ends, which lost 7 bases and 6 bases, there was a span of 10 bases. The CDR3 length is 11 residues. The CDR3 sequence: CASIGSGEQYF. The CDR3 nucleotides read TGTGCCAGCATCGGGTCCGGCGAGCAGTACTTC.

This clone was seen more than once but under ten times. The rearrangement uses TRBV18 and TRBJ2-3; the D gene is possibly TRBD2 (6 bases). V lost 8 bases and J 5 bases, leaving 20 bases between the germline ends. This CDR3 has 15 amino acids. Per the germline V gene, CDR1 is KGHSH and CDR2 is LQKENI. CDR3 amino acids: CASLTVGGIRDTQYF. The CDR3 DNA follows: TGTGCCAGCCTCACCGTCGGAGGGATCCGAGATACGCAGTATTTT.

The chain recombines TRBV4-2 with TRBJ1-6; D remains ambiguous. Trimming took off 0 bases at V and 10 bases at J, with 19 bases between the two ends. Germline CDR1 is LGHNA and CDR2 is YNFKEQ. The CDR3 is 17 amino acids. The CDR3 loop is CASSQDRGTADFSPLHF. The CDR3 DNA reads as TGTGCCAGCAGCCAAGATCGAGGCACAGCGGATTTCTCACCCCTCCACTTT.

The CDR3 is CATSRDKRELETQYF. The DNA for the CDR3 is TGTGCCACCAGCAGAGATAAACGGGAGCTGGAGACCCAGTACTTC. The chain joins TRBV15 to TRBJ2-5; possibly TRBD2 for D (6 bases). Germline V gives CDR1 LNHNV, CDR2 YYDKDF (reference sequence). V lost 0 bases to trimming and J lost 5 bases, with 13 bases between them. The CDR3 is 15 amino acids.